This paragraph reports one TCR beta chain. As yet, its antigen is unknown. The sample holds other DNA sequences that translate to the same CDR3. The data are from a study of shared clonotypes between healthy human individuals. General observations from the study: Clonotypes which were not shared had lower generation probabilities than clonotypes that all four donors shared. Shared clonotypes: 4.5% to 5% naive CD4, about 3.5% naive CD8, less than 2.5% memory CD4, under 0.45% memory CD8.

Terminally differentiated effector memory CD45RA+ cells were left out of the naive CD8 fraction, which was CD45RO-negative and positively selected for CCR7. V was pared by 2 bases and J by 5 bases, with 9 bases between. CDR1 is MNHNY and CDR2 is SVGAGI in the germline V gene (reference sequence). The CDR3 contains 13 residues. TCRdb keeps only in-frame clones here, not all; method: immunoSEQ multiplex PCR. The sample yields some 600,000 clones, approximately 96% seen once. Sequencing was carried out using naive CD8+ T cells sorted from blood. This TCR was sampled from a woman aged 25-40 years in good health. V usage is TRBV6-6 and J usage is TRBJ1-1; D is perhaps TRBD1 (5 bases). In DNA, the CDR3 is TGTGCCAGCAGTTACGGGGGAGGAACTGAAGCTTTCTTT. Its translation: CASSYGGGTEAFF.